A selection of T cell receptor beta chains follows, all from one sample in a study of shared clonotypes between healthy human individuals. TCRdb keeps only in-frame clones here, not all; method: immunoSEQ multiplex PCR. Here the sample spans hundreds of thousands of clones, 95% to 96% being singletons. The sample comprised naive CD8+ T cells sorted from blood. These receptors came from a woman aged 30 to 39 in good health. Both conserved end residues are part of each CDR3. Each record gives: V gene, D gene, clone size, J gene, CDR3 DNA, CDR3 protein. A D gene is named only where the DNA matches it firmly. The size entry is marked missing in some rows and otherwise reads once, few, many or a size class.

>TRBV11-1|NA|NA|TRBJ2-7
TGTGCCAGCAGCTTATATGGGGGCTACGAGCAGTACTTC
CASSLYGGYEQYF
>TRBV6-5|NA|NA|TRBJ1-2
TGTGCCAGCACCTACTCCCGAGGGGTGAACTATGGCTACACCTTC
CASTYSRGVNYGYTF
>TRBV4-2|NA|NA|TRBJ2-6
TGTGCCAGCAGCCTGAGAGTCAGGTTACAAAGTCGGGCCAACGTCCTGACTTTC
CASSLRVRLQSRANVLTF
>TRBV27|NA|NA|TRBJ1-1
TGTGCCAGCGGAATACGAGAGGCTTTCTTT
CASGIREAFF
>TRBV28|NA|NA|TRBJ2-1
TGTGCCAGCAGTTTCTCCGGCAGGGTTGTTTCTTATGAGCAGTTCTTC
CASSFSGRVVSYEQFF
>TRBV27|NA|NA|TRBJ1-2
TGTGCCAGCAGTTTACGGGGCACCCACTATGGCTACACCTTC
CASSLRGTHYGYTF
>TRBV28|NA|once|TRBJ2-1
TGTGCCAGCCCCTTTGGGGGTGAGCAGTTCTTC
CASPFGGEQFF
>TRBV19|NA|NA|TRBJ2-3
TGTGCCAGTGGAGGGTATACGCAGTATTTT
CASGGYTQYF
>TRBV5-4|NA|NA|TRBJ2-2
TGTGCCAGCAGCGGGGGGTCCGGGGAGCTGTTTTTT
CASSGGSGELFF
>TRBV10-3|NA|NA|TRBJ2-7
TGTGCCATCAGTCACGGACCTACCTACGAGCAGTACTTC
CAISHGPTYEQYF
>TRBV6-4|NA|NA|TRBJ1-5
TGTGCCAGCAGTGCCCACCCTTTTCAGCCCCAGCATTTT
CASSAHPFQPQHF
>TRBV28|NA|NA|TRBJ1-5
TGTGCCAGCAGGTACAGGGCGAGCAATCAGCCCCAGCATTTT
CASRYRASNQPQHF
>TRBV30|NA|NA|TRBJ2-1
TGTGCCTGGAGCTTTATAAATGGAGCTAGCTCCTACAATGAGCAGTTCTTC
CAWSFINGASSYNEQFF
>TRBV7-9|TRBD2|NA|TRBJ2-1
TGTGCCAGCAGCTTAACACTAGCGGAGTACAATGAGCAGTTCTTC
CASSLTLAEYNEQFF
>TRBV7-9|TRBD1|NA|TRBJ2-7
TGTGCCAGCAGCTTAGCGGGGGACAGGGACCGATACGAGCAGTACTTC
CASSLAGDRDRYEQYF
>TRBV30|NA|NA|TRBJ2-5
TGTGCCTGGAGTGTGGGGGTGGGAAACCAAGAGACCCAGTACTTC
CAWSVGVGNQETQYF
>TRBV30|TRBD2|once|TRBJ2-1
TGTGCCTGGACCCCGGGTAGCGGGAGTAGGGTAGATGAGCAGTTCTTC
CAWTPGSGSRVDEQFF
>TRBV27|NA|NA|TRBJ1-1
TGTGCCAGCAGTTTAGTAGGGGGTAGGACTGAAGCTTTCTTT
CASSLVGGRTEAFF
>TRBV27|NA|NA|TRBJ1-5
TGTGCCAGCAGTTTCGGTGCAGGGGAGGCCACTCAGCCCCAGCATTTT
CASSFGAGEATQPQHF
>TRBV18|NA|NA|TRBJ1-6
TGTGCCATCCTCAAGAAGCCCCTCCACTTT
CAILKKPLHF
>TRBV27|TRBD1|NA|TRBJ2-7
TGTGCCAGCAGTCCCCGCAGGGGGTACGAGCAGTACTTC
CASSPRRGYEQYF
>TRBV27|NA|NA|TRBJ1-1
TGTGCCAGCAGTTCCGGACAGCGGGGCACTGAAGCTTTCTTT
CASSSGQRGTEAFF